The sequence of this T cell receptor (beta chain) was determined in a study of technical replicates of blood from a few donors. This CDR3 is 12 amino acids long. V dropped 8 bases and J dropped 1 base, with 8 bases sitting between them. Germline V gene lookup returns CDR1 MNHEY and CDR2 SVGAGI. Sequenced by immunoSEQ multiplex PCR; TCRdb stores in-frame clones only, minus some. The sample carries tens of thousands of clones, just under 95% recorded once. This clonotype was sampled from a human donor in good health. Sequenced material: T cells isolated from PBMCs. The chain uses TRBV6-5 and TRBJ1-1; D is unresolved. The CDR3 nucleotides are TGTGCCAGCGGTCGGGGGAACACTGAAGCTTTCTTT. Translation gives CASGRGNTEAFF.